A single sample gave rise to the 8 T cell receptor beta chains below, sequenced in a study of blood T cell repertoires in COVID-19. Produced via immunoSEQ multiplex PCR; TCRdb's table is partial and in-frame only. The data contain more than 85,000 clones, roughly 92% of them singletons. The sample comprised peripheral blood. Every receptor here comes from a woman in her fifties or sixties with COVID-19, enrolled during active disease.

The V gene is TRBV5-4, the J gene TRBJ2-7; the D gene is possibly TRBD1 (5 bases). The CDR3 contains 15 residues. CDR1 is SGHNT and CDR2 is YYREEE in the germline V gene (reference sequence). V was clipped by 4 bases and J by 4 bases, with 18 bases between them. CDR3 sequence (DNA): TGTGCCAGCAGCCAAACCAGACAGCCGGATTACGAGCAGTACTTC. Protein product: CASSQTRQPDYEQYF.

V usage is TRBV2 and J usage is TRBJ2-1, with 16 bases matching TRBD2. Germline V gives CDR1 SNHLY, CDR2 FYNNEI. The CDR3 extends over 15 amino acids. The V and J ends lost 6 bases and 9 bases, in that order; junction bases with no gene match: 5. CDR3 DNA sequence: TGTGCCAGCAGGGGACTAGCGGGGGGGCCCAGTGAGCAGTTCTTC. Protein: CASRGLAGGPSEQFF.

V gene TRBV5-4 combines with J gene TRBJ1-2; D may be TRBD1 (6 bases). The germline V gene encodes CDR1 SGHNT and CDR2 YYREEE (reference sequence). This CDR3 contains 16 residues. V lost 2 bases, J lost 0 bases, and 14 bases lay in between. CDR3 bases: TGTGCCAGCAGCTTCCCAGGGGCCCTGTCTAACTATGGCTACACCTTC. Translation gives CASSFPGALSNYGYTF.

V and J are TRBV2 and TRBJ1-3, with 9 bases lining up with TRBD1. The CDR3 covers 18 residues. V lost 6 bases, J lost 0 bases, and 12 bases stayed unmatched. Germline lookup yields CDR1 SNHLY and CDR2 FYNNEI. CDR3 bases: TGTGCCAGCAGGGGTTCCTTTGGACAGGGGTCCTCTGGAAACACCATATATTTT. The encoded protein is CASRGSFGQGSSGNTIYF.

The rearrangement uses TRBV6-6 and TRBJ1-2; maybe TRBD1 (5 bases). Between the trimmed V and J ends, which lost 5 bases and 3 bases, there was a span of 19 bases. CDR1 is MNHNY and CDR2 is SVGAGI in the germline V gene (reference sequence). CDR3 length: 16 amino acids. CDR3 coding DNA: TGTGCCAGCAGTCCACGGCAGGGAGGGACCTACTATGGCTACACCTTC. Residues: CASSPRQGGTYYGYTF.

The chain couples TRBV7-2 to TRBJ1-5, with 7 bases aligning to TRBD1. J was trimmed by 6 bases and V by 2 bases; bases with no gene match: 7. Germline V gene sequence: CDR1 SGHTA, CDR2 FQGNSA. CDR3 length: 15 amino acids. The DNA for the CDR3 is TGTGCCAGCAGCTTAACGAGTGACAGGGCTCAGCCCCAGCATTTT. The encoded protein is CASSLTSDRAQPQHF.

The count of this clone is one. The V call is TRBV7-2, the J call TRBJ1-2, with 9 bases lining up with TRBD1. The CDR3 covers 15 residues. Trimming removed 5 bases from V and 4 bases from J; junction bases left unmatched: 8. Germline lookup yields CDR1 SGHTA and CDR2 FQGNSA. CDR3 amino acids: CASSTRDRVFYGYTF. CDR3 nucleotide sequence: TGTGCCAGCAGCACTAGGGACAGGGTGTTCTATGGCTACACCTTC.

This clone was recorded only once. The V and J genes are TRBV6-6 and TRBJ1-2; D uncertain. In germline, CDR1 is MNHNY, CDR2 SVGAGI (reference sequence). Trimming pared 0 bases from V and 1 base from J, leaving 6 bases between. There are 14 residues in the CDR3. CDR3 residues: CASSYSADNYGYTF. The CDR3 bases are TGTGCCAGCAGTTACTCGGCGGATAACTATGGCTACACCTTC.